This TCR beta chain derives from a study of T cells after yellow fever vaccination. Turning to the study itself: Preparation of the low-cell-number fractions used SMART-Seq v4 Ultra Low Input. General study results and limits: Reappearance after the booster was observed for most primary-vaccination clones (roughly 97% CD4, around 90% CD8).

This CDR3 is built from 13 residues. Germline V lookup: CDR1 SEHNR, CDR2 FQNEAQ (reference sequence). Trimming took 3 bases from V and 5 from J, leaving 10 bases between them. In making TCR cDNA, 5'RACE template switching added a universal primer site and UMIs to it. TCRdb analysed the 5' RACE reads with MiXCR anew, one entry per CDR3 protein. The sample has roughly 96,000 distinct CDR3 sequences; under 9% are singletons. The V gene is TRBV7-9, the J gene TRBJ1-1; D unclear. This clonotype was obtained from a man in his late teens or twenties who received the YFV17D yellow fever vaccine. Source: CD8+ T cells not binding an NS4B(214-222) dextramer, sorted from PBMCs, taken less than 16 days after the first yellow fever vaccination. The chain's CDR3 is CASSFGPRTEAFF. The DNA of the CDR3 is TGTGCCAGCAGCTTTGGGCCGCGGACTGAAGCTTTCTTT.